The source of this T cell receptor beta chain is a study of response to subunit inactivated influenza vaccine. TCRdb re-called the RT-PCR reads through MiXCR, storing one row per CDR3 protein. The table lists about 830,000 distinct CDR3 sequences, roughly 18% of them singletons. The germline V and J ends were trimmed by 7 bases and 1 base, with 17 bases remaining between them. Germline CDR1 and CDR2: MDHEN and SYDVKM. The length of the CDR3 is 16 residues. The TCR comes from a man aged 50-59 years who received an inactivated influenza vaccine. Here the sequenced sample was PBMCs from blood, taken around 5 days after vaccination. The chain employs TRBV28 and TRBJ2-1; D possibly corresponds to TRBD1 (6 bases). CDR3 nucleotides: TGTGCCAGCACCCCGACAGGAGTAGTATCCTACAATGAGCAGTTCTTC. Encoded protein: CASTPTGVVSYNEQFF.